This record concerns one T cell receptor beta chain sequence. Its antigen is not identified. The entry originates in a study of cytomegalovirus exposure and HLA in healthy donors. The study ran its PCR with 60 Vbeta and 13 Jbeta primers. Generated by immunoSEQ multiplex PCR, the TCRdb table keeps only in-frame clones and is missing some. The sample shows 190,000 or so clones, 75% to 85% of them seen only once. This CDR3 region has 16 residues. Germline V gene data show CDR1 as LNHDA and CDR2 as SQIVND (reference sequence). V was trimmed by 6 bases and J by 1 base, leaving 16 bases between them. Study results and caveats: Usually a TCR sequence was rare, but some public TCRs were found in many donors. Testing in vitro showed a few CMV-associated chains specific for CMV antigens. An ancestry cluster, one associated with Asian ancestry, reportedly showed fewer N-insertions than the approximately 670-donor mean in a later analysis. TCR beta V- and J-gene trimming was later associated with a missense DCLRE1C variant.

The clonotype was recovered from a boy aged 10-17 years in good health and CMV-seronegative. The rearrangement uses TRBV19 and TRBJ1-5; the D gene is possibly TRBD1 (6 bases). Sequencing was performed on PBMCs. The CDR3 DNA reads TGTGCCAGTAGGCCTCGGGGGGCCGGGAGCAATCAGCCCCAGCATTTT. Encoded protein: CASRPRGAGSNQPQHF.